This TCR beta chain comes out of a study of T cells in Graves' hyperthyroidism and ophthalmopathy. Across the whole study: Peripheral blood draws took place at initial diagnosis, ahead of any treatment.

V was shortened by 5 bases and J by 1 base, with 9 bases between the two germline ends. This CDR3 spans 13 amino acids. CDR1 and CDR2 (germline): MNHNS, SASEGT. This clonotype was detected only a few times. Exclusions: uncontrolled infection, other autoimmune disease, pregnancy, lactation. PBMCs stemmed from about 9.5 ml fresh peripheral blood. Amplification of TCR beta CDR3 regions was performed using RNA transcripts as template. In the first-round RT-PCR of the TCR CDR3, the HTBI primer set was used. Using its own MiXCR run on the multiplex PCR reads, TCRdb lists one record per CDR3 protein. The sample has more than 300,000 distinct CDR3 sequences, around a sixth seen once; the top ten hold 35% to 50%.

V usage is TRBV6-1 and J usage is TRBJ2-7, with D maybe TRBD2 (6 bases). Source material: blood. The TCR sequence derives from a man aged 18 to 30 with Graves' ophthalmopathy. DNA for the CDR3: TGTGCCAGCAGTTACGCGGGATCCTACGAGCAGTACTTC. Residues: CASSYAGSYEQYF.